The rows below give T cell receptor beta chains drawn from one sample of a study of blood T cell repertoires in COVID-19. Clones were sequenced by immunoSEQ multiplex PCR, and TCRdb holds only the in-frame ones, with some missing. Of tens of thousands of clones in the sample, approximately 91% are singletons; the top ten hold roughly 8.4%. Source material: peripheral blood. The receptors derive from a man aged 55 to 70 with active COVID-19. CDR3s include the opening cysteine and the closing phenylalanine or tryptophan. A D gene is named only where the DNA matches it firmly. Only some rows state a clone size, as once, few, many or a class for expanded clones.

TRBD1,few,TRBJ1-1,TRBV7-8,TGTGCCAGCAGCTTATCCTTTAACAGGGGGAAGTCCACTGAAGCTTTCTTT,CASSLSFNRGKSTEAFF
-,-,TRBJ1-1,TRBV7-6,TGTGCCAGCAGCTCGACCTATTCCCTCGGGGGGCTGAACACTGAAGCTTTCTTT,CASSSTYSLGGLNTEAFF
-,once,TRBJ1-2,TRBV5-1,TGCGCCAGCAGCCGGCCAGGGGATGGCTACACCTTC,CASSRPGDGYTF
TRBD1,-,TRBJ2-2,TRBV19,TGTGCCAGTAGTTCCCCGGCCTGGGGACAGCAGAACACCGGGGAGCTGTTTTTT,CASSSPAWGQQNTGELFF
-,-,TRBJ1-5,TRBV6-2/TRBV6-3,TGTGCCAGCAGTTACTCGAGTAAATATCAGCCCCAGCATTTT,CASSYSSKYQPQHF
-,-,TRBJ2-7,TRBV10-3,TGTGCCATCAGTCCCGGGTTTCCCTACGAGCAGTACTTC,CAISPGFPYEQYF
-,once,TRBJ2-4,TRBV4-2,TGTGCCAGCAGCCATGTCCTTCGAGGCTCTGGAAACGCCAAAAACATTCAGTACTTC,CASSHVLRGSGNAKNIQYF
-,-,TRBJ2-1,TRBV5-4,TGTGCCAGCAGCTTGGCTCCCCTGAGCTCCTACAATGAGCAGTTCTTC,CASSLAPLSSYNEQFF
-,-,TRBJ2-3,TRBV5-1,TGCGCCAGCAGCTTTACGGGGAGCACAGATACGCAGTATTTT,CASSFTGSTDTQYF
TRBD1,few,TRBJ2-7,TRBV19,TGTGCCAGTAGTCAAGGACAGGGGATAGGGGAGCAGTACTTC,CASSQGQGIGEQYF
-,-,TRBJ2-7,TRBV21-1,TGTGCCAGCAGCATACGGACAGTCTCCTACGAGCAGTACTTC,CASSIRTVSYEQYF
-,-,TRBJ2-7,TRBV10-3,TGTGCCACCGGGGACTCCTCCTACGAGCAGTACTTC,CATGDSSYEQYF
-,-,TRBJ1-2,TRBV2,TGTGCCAGCAGTGAAGCGCTTCCAGGGAACTATGGCTACACCTTC,CASSEALPGNYGYTF
TRBD2,-,TRBJ2-3,TRBV11-3,TGTGCCAGCAGCCTCGGACTAGTCGGGTCAGATACGCAGTATTTT,CASSLGLVGSDTQYF
TRBD2,once,TRBJ2-5,TRBV7-8,TGTGCCAGCAGCGTGGTAGCGGGAGGGCCCCAAGAGACCCAGTACTTC,CASSVVAGGPQETQYF
-,-,TRBJ2-3,TRBV3-1/TRBV3-2,TGTGCCAGCTCTCCCCTGAGGGCTAGCGAGAGCACAGATACGCAGTATTTT,CASSPLRASESTDTQYF
TRBD1,-,TRBJ2-2,TRBV30,TGTGCCTGGAGTTCTAGGGACAGGGAGAACACCGGGGAGCTGTTTTTT,CAWSSRDRENTGELFF
TRBD1,few,TRBJ2-5,TRBV7-8,TGTGCCAGCAGCGTTACAGGGGCCTGGGAGACCCAGTACTTC,CASSVTGAWETQYF
TRBD1,-,TRBJ1-5,TRBV7-2,TGTGCCAGCAACCCGGGAGGACAGGGAACCCCAAATCAGCCCCAGCATTTT,CASNPGGQGTPNQPQHF
TRBD2,-,TRBJ2-1,TRBV11-3,TGTGCCAGCAGCTTAAGGGGACTAGCAGGGGGGGAGCAGTTCTTC,CASSLRGLAGGEQFF
TRBD2,-,TRBJ2-3,TRBV7-2,TGTGCCAGCAGACCAGCGGGAGCTGGCACAGATACGCAGTATTTT,CASRPAGAGTDTQYF
TRBD1,few,TRBJ1-3,TRBV10-1,TGCGCCAGCAGTGATCCTCCGGGACAGGGTGGAAACACCATATATTTT,CASSDPPGQGGNTIYF
TRBD2,-,TRBJ2-7,TRBV4-1,TGCGCCAGCAGCCAAGAGGGTCTAGCGGGAGTAGGTGAGCAGTACTTC,CASSQEGLAGVGEQYF
-,-,TRBJ2-3,TRBV6-1,TGTGCCAGCAGTGAACAGGGGTTCACAGATACGCAGTATTTT,CASSEQGFTDTQYF
-,-,TRBJ2-3,TRBV29-1,TGCAGCGCCGTGGACTATGATACGCAGTATTTT,CSAVDYDTQYF
-,-,TRBJ2-7,TRBV12-5,TGTGCTAGTGGTCTCTCCGAGCTCCACGAGCAGTACTTC,CASGLSELHEQYF
-,-,TRBJ2-3,TRBV6-5,TGTGCCAGTGGATTTACAGGGCTCGGGACAGATACGCAGTATTTT,CASGFTGLGTDTQYF
TRBD2,-,TRBJ2-3,TRBV6-6,TGTGCCAGCAGTTCGGCGTTGGCGGGAGTGGATACGCAGTATTTT,CASSSALAGVDTQYF
-,-,TRBJ2-5,TRBV6-4,TGTGCCAGCAGTGGCCTCAACAGGGGGGGAGAAGAGACCCAGTACTTC,CASSGLNRGGEETQYF
-,-,TRBJ2-2,TRBV12-3/TRBV12-4,TGTGCCAGCAGCAGTAGGGGCGGCGGGGAGCTGTTTTTT,CASSSRGGGELFF
TRBD2,-,TRBJ2-1,TRBV7-3,TGTGCCAGCAGCTTAGTAGCGGGAGTGGGTTCATACAATGAGCAGTTCTTC,CASSLVAGVGSYNEQFF
TRBD2,-,TRBJ2-5,TRBV5-1,TGCGCCAGCAGCTTGACTAGCGGTAATCAAGAGACCCAGTACTTC,CASSLTSGNQETQYF
-,-,TRBJ2-1,TRBV29-1,TGCAGCGTCCAGGGATCGTATTACAATGAGCAGTTCTTC,CSVQGSYYNEQFF
TRBD1,-,TRBJ1-5,TRBV4-1,TGCGCCAGCAGCCCGGACAGGGGGCGGGGTAGCAATCAGCCCCAGCATTTT,CASSPDRGRGSNQPQHF
-,-,TRBJ2-7,TRBV27,TGTGCCAGCAGGGACTCGGCAGGCGTTATATACGAGCAGTACTTC,CASRDSAGVIYEQYF
-,once,TRBJ2-1,TRBV7-9,TGTGCCAGCAGCCGATCGAGTGGAGAGTTTTACAATGAGCAGTTCTTC,CASSRSSGEFYNEQFF
TRBD2,-,TRBJ2-3,TRBV6-5,TGTGCCAGCAGTTACCTCGGGAGGGGCACAGATACGCAGTATTTT,CASSYLGRGTDTQYF
TRBD2,-,TRBJ2-1,TRBV12-5,TGTGCTAGTGGTTTGATGGGCCCCGGGGGGGAGCAGTTCTTC,CASGLMGPGGEQFF
TRBD1,-,TRBJ1-4,TRBV4-1,TGCGCCAGCAGCCAACGACAGGGGGGTGATGAAAAACTGTTTTTT,CASSQRQGGDEKLFF
TRBD2,-,TRBJ2-7,TRBV29-1,TGCAGCGTTGAAAAGGCTAGCGGGACCTACGAGCAGTACTTC,CSVEKASGTYEQYF
TRBD2,-,TRBJ2-7,TRBV9,TGTGCCAGCAGCTCCGGACTAGCGGGGGCCTACGAGCAGTACTTC,CASSSGLAGAYEQYF
-,-,TRBJ2-7,TRBV10-3,TGTGCCATCAGTGACACGGTAGCGGCCAGCTCCTACGAGCAGTACTTC,CAISDTVAASSYEQYF
-,-,TRBJ2-7,TRBV15,TGTGCCACCAGCAGCTACCGCGGCGCCTACGAGCAGTACTTC,CATSSYRGAYEQYF
TRBD2,-,TRBJ2-3,TRBV9,TGTGCCAGCAGCGGACCAGCGGGAGGGCGAAGAGATACGCAGTATTTT,CASSGPAGGRRDTQYF